This T cell receptor (beta chain) was profiled in a study of CD8 T cells in Susac syndrome. Study results and caveats: The number of individuals included in the study's TCR sequencing and HLA analysis was acknowledged as relatively small.

Comments on this clonotype: No antigen is known for it.

Patients with stable or active relapsing-remitting disease, all of them treatment-naive, made up the multiple sclerosis controls. The RNA, about 0.5 to 1 ug, was put through reverse transcription using random hexamers. An immunoSEQ multiplex PCR generated amplified TCR beta CDR3 products spanning 54 Vbeta and 13 Jbeta. One entry per CDR3 protein, called by TCRdb with MiXCR from the immunoSEQ multiplex PCR reads. The sample has roughly 200,000 distinct CDR3 sequences, just under 95% seen once. The sample taken for sequencing was CD4+ T cells from PBMCs. This receptor was identified in a human donor with multiple sclerosis.

CDR3 sequence: CASSLIPGTTDTQYF. The CDR3 coding sequence is TGCGCCAGCAGCTTGATTCCGGGGACCACAGATACGCAGTATTTT. This chain connects TRBV5-1 to TRBJ2-3, with D tentatively TRBD1 or TRBD2 (5 bases each). From germline, CDR1 is SGHRS and CDR2 YFSETQ. CDR3 length: 15 amino acids. Trimming cost V 1 base and J 2 bases, with 11 bases left between them.